The next 6 T cell receptor beta chains were all read from a single sample in a study of response to subunit inactivated influenza vaccine. MiXCR, run by TCRdb on the RT-PCR reads, gives a single entry per CDR3 protein. There are around 530,000 distinct CDR3 sequences in the sample; about 15% occur only once, and approximately 3% lies in the top ten. Specimen: CD4+ T cells sorted from PBMCs, collected about 24 months after vaccination. These receptors were collected from a man between 50 and 75 years old who received an inactivated influenza vaccine.

The chain joins TRBV12-3 or TRBV12-4 to TRBJ1-6; D gene uncertain. This CDR3 is built from 13 residues. The V gene lost 7 bases and the J gene lost 9 bases, with 13 bases spanning the gap. The CDR3, as DNA: TGTGCCAGCACTGGGCAGATCGGTTCACCCCTCCACTTT. Amino acids: CASTGQIGSPLHF.

This chain uses TRBV19 with TRBJ2-3; tentatively, D is TRBD2 (6 bases). Germline V lookup: CDR1 LNHDA, CDR2 SQIVND (reference sequence). Trimming took off 6 bases at V and 2 bases at J, with 24 bases between the two ends. This CDR3 has 18 residues. DNA of the CDR3: TGTGCCAGTAGCCACCGCGGGACGGTCAAGGCCCACACAGATACGCAGTATTTT. It is translated as CASSHRGTVKAHTDTQYF.

Points on this clonotype: One end of the junction varies from germline; a read error may be responsible. The chain couples TRBV5-1 to TRBJ2-1; D remains ambiguous. This CDR3 region has 14 residues. Germline-derived CDR1 and CDR2 are SGHRS and YFSETQ. CDR3 sequence (DNA): TGCGCCAGCAGCTCCAGGCGTCTGTACAATGAGCAGTCCTTC. Its translation: CASSSRRLYNEQSF.

V gene TRBV7-9 combines with J gene TRBJ2-3; 8 bases agree with TRBD1. This CDR3 region has 16 residues. Germline assignment: CDR1 SEHNR and CDR2 FQNEAQ (reference sequence). V dropped 3 bases and J dropped 7; count of bases not matched to a gene: 12. CDR3 DNA: TGTGCCAGCAGCTTGGTGCGGACAGGGATTAGGAATACGCAGTATTTT. It yields the protein CASSLVRTGIRNTQYF.

The V call is TRBV7-8, the J call TRBJ2-3; TRBD1 agrees at 7 bases. The CDR3 covers 12 residues. The germline gives CDR1 SGHVS, CDR2 FQNEAQ. V gave up 5 bases and J gave up 6 bases; unmatched junction bases: 2. In nucleotides, the CDR3 is TGTGCCAGCAGCCAACAGGGGGATACGCAGTATTTT. Translation gives CASSQQGDTQYF.

The chain carries TRBV20-1 and TRBJ2-7, with 7 bases identical to TRBD2. CDR1 DFQATT and CDR2 SNEGSKA come from the germline V gene (reference sequence). The CDR3 spans 12 residues. V gave up 3 bases and J gave up 3 bases; unmatched junction bases: 2. CDR3 residues: CSARGLNYEQYF. CDR3 DNA sequence: TGCAGTGCTAGGGGACTAAACTACGAGCAGTACTTC.